The 5 T cell receptor beta chains in this list originate from one sample, sequenced in a study of T cells in localized non-small cell lung cancer. Profiling relied on immunoSEQ multiplex PCR, and the TCRdb table lists in-frame clones only, not all of them. In the table there are about 59,000 clones, roughly 90% of which are singletons. This specimen consisted of peripheral blood, obtained before any cancer treatment. All receptors come from a man aged 40-75 years with stage I lung adenocarcinoma.

The chain carries TRBV10-3 and TRBJ2-2, with D unresolved. The germline CDR1 and CDR2 sequences are ENHRY and SYGVKD. V gave up 4 bases and J gave up 1 base, with 16 bases separating them. The CDR3 covers 17 residues. CDR3 DNA sequence: TGTGCCATCAGTGTCTCGTTTCTGCCTGGGAACACCGGGGAGCTGTTTTTT. Its protein is CAISVSFLPGNTGELFF.

The V gene is TRBV7-3, the J gene TRBJ2-6; 7 bases agree with TRBD1. V gave up 7 bases and J gave up 4 bases; unmatched junction bases: 4. The CDR3 is 14 residues long. CDR1 SGHTA and CDR2 FQGTGA come from the germline V gene. This chain's CDR3 is CASTTGAGANVLTF. The CDR3, as DNA: TGTGCCAGCACCACAGGGGCCGGGGCCAACGTCCTGACTTTC.

This sequence joins TRBV7-2 and TRBJ2-7; D is unclear. Germline loops: CDR1 SGHTA, CDR2 FQGNSA. CDR3 length equals 11 residues. The V end lost 3 bases, the J end lost 1 base, and 1 base lay between the germline ends. CDR3 bases: TGTGCCAGCAGCTTGTCCTACGAGCAGTACTTC. Amino acid sequence: CASSLSYEQYF.

The rearrangement joins TRBV6-1 to TRBJ2-7, with 12 bases fitting TRBD2. From germline, CDR1 is MNHNS and CDR2 SASEGT. The CDR3 has 15 residues. The V gene end was trimmed by 3 bases and the J gene end by 6 bases; junction bases not matched to a gene: 6. The chain's CDR3 is CASSDGLAGNGEQYF. Written as DNA, the CDR3 is TGTGCCAGCAGTGATGGACTAGCGGGAAATGGCGAGCAGTACTTC.

The chain carries TRBV6-5 and TRBJ2-5, with no clear D. The V and J ends lost 0 bases and 5 bases respectively, with 7 bases between them. The germline CDR1 and CDR2 sequences are MNHEY and SVGAGI. The length of the CDR3 is 13 residues. The CDR3 is CASSYSLWETQYF. The CDR3 bases are TGTGCCAGCAGTTACTCTCTCTGGGAGACCCAGTACTTC.